This TCR beta chain was captured by sequencing in a study of T-cell reconstitution after alpha-beta-depleted transplantation in children. Using unique molecular identifiers, the investigators prepared the TCRbeta library. TCRdb processed the PCR reads anew with MiXCR; each CDR3 protein has one entry. Among approximately 230,000 distinct CDR3 sequences, about 26% were seen once, and the ten largest hold over 2.5%. This CDR3 has 14 amino acids. CDR1 is SGHDT and CDR2 is YYEEEE in the germline V gene. Trimming removed 3 bases at V and 5 bases at J, with 12 bases between. Study-level findings and limits: The origin of alpha-beta T cells about two months after transplant was reportedly several hundred expanded graft clones. Day-60 TCRbeta diversity that was high in some patients was derived from surviving recipient T cells and thymic progenitors. When one year had passed after transplant, most T-cell counts and diversity came from newly produced T cells.

This clonotype was seen only a few times. Its cognate antigen is unknown. The V and J genes are TRBV5-6 and TRBJ2-1; D is uncertain. The specimen was PBMCs, collected before TCRalphabeta/CD19-depleted stem cell transplant. The clonotype was recovered from a girl aged 2-15 years with Fanconi anemia, due to receive a stem cell transplant. CDR3 protein: CASSSLGQDNEQFF. The CDR3 nucleotides read TGTGCCAGCAGCTCACTTGGGCAGGACAATGAGCAGTTCTTC.